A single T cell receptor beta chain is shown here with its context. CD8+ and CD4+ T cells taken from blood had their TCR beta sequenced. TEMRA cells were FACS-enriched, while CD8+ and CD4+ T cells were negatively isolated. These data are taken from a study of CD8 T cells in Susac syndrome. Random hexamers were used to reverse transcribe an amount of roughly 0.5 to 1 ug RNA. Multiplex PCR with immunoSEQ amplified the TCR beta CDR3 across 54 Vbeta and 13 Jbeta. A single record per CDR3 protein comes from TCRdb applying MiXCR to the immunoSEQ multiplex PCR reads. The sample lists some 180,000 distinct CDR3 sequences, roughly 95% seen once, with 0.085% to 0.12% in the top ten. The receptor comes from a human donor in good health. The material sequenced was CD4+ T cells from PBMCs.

The CDR3 loop is CASSLMGVYNEQFF. In DNA form, the CDR3 reads TGTGCCAGCAGCTTAATGGGCGTGTACAATGAGCAGTTCTTC. The chain joins TRBV7-2 to TRBJ2-1, with D unclear. CDR3 length: 14 amino acids. V lost 2 bases to trimming and J lost 4 bases, with 9 bases between them. The germline CDR1 and CDR2 sequences are SGHTA and FQGNSA.